This T cell receptor (beta chain) came from a study of blood T cell repertoires in COVID-19. Assay used: immunoSEQ multiplex PCR; TCRdb lists only in-frame clones, some missing. The sample consists of hundreds of thousands of clones, roughly four fifths of them appearing once. The trim removed 2 bases at V and 11 bases at J, leaving 9 bases unmatched. Germline V gives CDR1 LGHDT, CDR2 YNNKEL (reference sequence). The length of the CDR3 is 14 residues. The rearrangement links TRBV3-1 (or the pseudogene TRBV3-2) to TRBJ1-1, with TRBD1 identical over 9 bases. This receptor was obtained from a woman between 45 and 65 years old who had been exposed to COVID-19. The sequenced sample consisted of PBMCs or T cells enriched from blood (not recorded which). The CDR3: CASSQRSPGTGAFF. DNA of the CDR3: TGTGCCAGCAGCCAAAGGTCCCCGGGGACAGGGGCTTTCTTT.